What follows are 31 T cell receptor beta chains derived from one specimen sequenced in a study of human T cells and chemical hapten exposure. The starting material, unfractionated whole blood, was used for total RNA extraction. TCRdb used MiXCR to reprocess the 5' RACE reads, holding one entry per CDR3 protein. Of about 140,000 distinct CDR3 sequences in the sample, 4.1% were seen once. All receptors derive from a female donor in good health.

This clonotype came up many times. CDR3 protein: CASSGLGRSEQYF. The CDR3 DNA is TGTGCCAGTAGCGGACTAGGCCGGTCTGAGCAGTACTTC. J is TRBJ2-7 and V is TRBV19; 7 nucleotides line up with TRBD2. V lost 6 bases, J lost 7 bases, and 9 bases stayed unmatched. The CDR3 covers 13 residues. Germline assignment: CDR1 LNHDA and CDR2 SQIVND (reference sequence).

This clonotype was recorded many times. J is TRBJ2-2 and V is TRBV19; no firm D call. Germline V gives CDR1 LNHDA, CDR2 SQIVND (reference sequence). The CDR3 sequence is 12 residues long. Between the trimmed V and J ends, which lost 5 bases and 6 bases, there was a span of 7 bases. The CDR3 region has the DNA TGTGCCAGTAGTTCCTTTCCCGGGGAGCTGTTTTTT. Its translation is CASSSFPGELFF.

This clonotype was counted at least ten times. CDR3 in DNA: TGTGCCAGCAGTTCCCGTCGACCCCGGGACAGGGGGTTGAGGACGCGGGGTACTGAAGCTTTCTTT. It yields the protein CASSSRRPRDRGLRTRGTEAFF. The chain is built from TRBV6-6 and TRBJ1-1, with TRBD1 matching 11 bases. Germline CDR1 MNHNY, CDR2 SVGAGI (reference sequence). Unmatched junction bases numbered 27, after V lost 4 bases and J lost 5 bases. The CDR3 length is 22 residues.

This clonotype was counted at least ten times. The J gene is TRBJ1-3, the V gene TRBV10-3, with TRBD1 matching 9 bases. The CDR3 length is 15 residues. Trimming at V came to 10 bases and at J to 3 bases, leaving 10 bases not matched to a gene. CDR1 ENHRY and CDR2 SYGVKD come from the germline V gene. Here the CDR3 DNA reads TGTGCCACCCAATTGACAGGGGGACTTGGAAACACCATATATTTT. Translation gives CATQLTGGLGNTIYF.

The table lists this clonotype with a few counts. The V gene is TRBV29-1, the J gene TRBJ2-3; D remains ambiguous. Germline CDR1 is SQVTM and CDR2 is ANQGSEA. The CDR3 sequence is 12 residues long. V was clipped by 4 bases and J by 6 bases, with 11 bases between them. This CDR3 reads CSVVCGSDTQYF. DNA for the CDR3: TGCAGCGTTGTCTGTGGTTCCGATACGCAGTATTTT.

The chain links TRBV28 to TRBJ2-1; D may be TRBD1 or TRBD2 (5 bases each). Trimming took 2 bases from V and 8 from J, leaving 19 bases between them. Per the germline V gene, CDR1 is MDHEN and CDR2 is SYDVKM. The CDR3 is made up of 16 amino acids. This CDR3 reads CASSLAAGTGIYEQFF. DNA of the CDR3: TGTGCCAGCAGTTTAGCGGCCGGGACGGGTATATATGAGCAGTTCTTC.

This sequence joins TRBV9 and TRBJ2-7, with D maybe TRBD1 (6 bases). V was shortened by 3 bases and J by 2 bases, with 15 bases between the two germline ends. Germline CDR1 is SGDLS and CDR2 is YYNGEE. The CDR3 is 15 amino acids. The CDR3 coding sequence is TGTGCCAGCAGCGCCACAGGGATGTCAACCTACGAGCAGTACTTC. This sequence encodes CASSATGMSTYEQYF.

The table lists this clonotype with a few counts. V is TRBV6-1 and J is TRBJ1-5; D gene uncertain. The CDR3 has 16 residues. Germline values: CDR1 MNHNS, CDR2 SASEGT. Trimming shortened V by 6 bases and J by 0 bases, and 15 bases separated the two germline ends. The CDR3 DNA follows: TGTGCCAGCAGGAGGTCGGAAGGCACTAGCAATCAGCCCCAGCATTTT. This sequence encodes CASRRSEGTSNQPQHF.

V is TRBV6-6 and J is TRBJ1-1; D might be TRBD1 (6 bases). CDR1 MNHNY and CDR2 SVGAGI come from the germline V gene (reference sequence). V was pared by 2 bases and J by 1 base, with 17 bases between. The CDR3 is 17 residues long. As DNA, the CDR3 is TGTGCCAGCAGTTACCACTGGACAGACCTCAGGAACACTGAAGCTTTCTTT. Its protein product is CASSYHWTDLRNTEAFF.

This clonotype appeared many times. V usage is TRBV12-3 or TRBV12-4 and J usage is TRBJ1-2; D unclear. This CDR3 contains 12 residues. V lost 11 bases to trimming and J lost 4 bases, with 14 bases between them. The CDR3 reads CAARIPIYGYTF. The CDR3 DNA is TGTGCCGCCAGGATACCAATCTATGGCTACACCTTC.

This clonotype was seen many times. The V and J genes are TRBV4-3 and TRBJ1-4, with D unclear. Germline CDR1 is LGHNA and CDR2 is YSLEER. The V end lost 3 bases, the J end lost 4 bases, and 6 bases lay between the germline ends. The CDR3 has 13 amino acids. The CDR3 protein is CASSQGSNEKLFF. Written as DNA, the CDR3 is TGCGCCAGCAGCCAGGGTAGTAATGAAAAACTGTTTTTT.

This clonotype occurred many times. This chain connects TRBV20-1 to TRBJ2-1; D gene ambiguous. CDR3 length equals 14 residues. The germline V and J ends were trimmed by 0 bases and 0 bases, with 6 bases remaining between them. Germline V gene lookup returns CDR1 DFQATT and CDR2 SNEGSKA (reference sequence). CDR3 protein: CSARDLSSYNEQFF. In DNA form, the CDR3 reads TGCAGTGCTAGAGATCTGAGCTCCTACAATGAGCAGTTCTTC.

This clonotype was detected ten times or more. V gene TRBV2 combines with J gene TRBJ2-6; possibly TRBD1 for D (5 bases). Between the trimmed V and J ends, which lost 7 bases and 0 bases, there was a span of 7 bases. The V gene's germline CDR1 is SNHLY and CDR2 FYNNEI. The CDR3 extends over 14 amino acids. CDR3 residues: CASKTDSGANVLTF. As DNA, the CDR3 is TGTGCCAGCAAGACAGACTCTGGGGCCAACGTCCTGACTTTC.

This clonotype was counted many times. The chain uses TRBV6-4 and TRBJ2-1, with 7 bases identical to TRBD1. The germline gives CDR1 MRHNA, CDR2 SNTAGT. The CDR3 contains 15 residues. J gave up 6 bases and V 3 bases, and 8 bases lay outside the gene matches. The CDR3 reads CASSERGQTLNEQFF. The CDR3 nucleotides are TGTGCCAGCAGTGAAAGGGGACAGACCCTCAATGAGCAGTTCTTC.

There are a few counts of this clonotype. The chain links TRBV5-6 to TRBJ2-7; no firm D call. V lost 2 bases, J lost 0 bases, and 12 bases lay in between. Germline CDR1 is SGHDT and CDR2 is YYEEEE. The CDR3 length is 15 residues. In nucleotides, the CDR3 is TGTGCCAGCAGCTTATGGCCCGCGAGCTCCTACGAGCAGTACTTC. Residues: CASSLWPASSYEQYF.

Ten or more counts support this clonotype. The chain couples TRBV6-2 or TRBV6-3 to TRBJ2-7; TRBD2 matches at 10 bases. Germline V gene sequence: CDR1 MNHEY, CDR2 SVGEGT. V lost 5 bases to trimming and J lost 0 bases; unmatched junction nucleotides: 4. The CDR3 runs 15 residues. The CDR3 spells CASSISGGSSYEQYF. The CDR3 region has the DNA TGTGCCAGCAGTATTAGCGGGGGGAGCTCCTACGAGCAGTACTTC.

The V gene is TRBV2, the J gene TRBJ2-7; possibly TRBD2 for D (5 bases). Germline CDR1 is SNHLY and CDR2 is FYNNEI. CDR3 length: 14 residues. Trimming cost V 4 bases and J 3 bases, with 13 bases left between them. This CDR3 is CASSGGLALYEQYF. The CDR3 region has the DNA TGTGCCAGCAGTGGCGGGCTGGCCCTCTACGAGCAGTACTTC.

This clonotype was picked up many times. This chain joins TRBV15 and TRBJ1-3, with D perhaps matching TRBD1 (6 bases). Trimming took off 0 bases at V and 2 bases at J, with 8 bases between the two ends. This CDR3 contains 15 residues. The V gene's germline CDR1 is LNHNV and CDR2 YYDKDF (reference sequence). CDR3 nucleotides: TGTGCCACCAGCAGAGATCGGACAGCTGGAAACACCATATATTTT. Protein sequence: CATSRDRTAGNTIYF.

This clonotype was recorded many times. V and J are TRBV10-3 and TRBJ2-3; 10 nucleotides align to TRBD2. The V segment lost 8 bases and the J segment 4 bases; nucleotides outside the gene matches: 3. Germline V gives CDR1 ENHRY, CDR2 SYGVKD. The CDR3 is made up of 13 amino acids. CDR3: CAIGTSAPDTQYF. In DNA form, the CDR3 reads TGTGCCATCGGGACTAGCGCGCCAGATACGCAGTATTTT.

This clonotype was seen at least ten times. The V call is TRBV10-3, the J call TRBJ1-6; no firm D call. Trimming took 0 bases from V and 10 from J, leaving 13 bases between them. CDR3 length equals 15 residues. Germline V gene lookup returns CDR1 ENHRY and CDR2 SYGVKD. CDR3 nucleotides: TGTGCCATCAGTGAGTCGAGACCCCGAGACTCACCCCTCCACTTT. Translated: CAISESRPRDSPLHF.

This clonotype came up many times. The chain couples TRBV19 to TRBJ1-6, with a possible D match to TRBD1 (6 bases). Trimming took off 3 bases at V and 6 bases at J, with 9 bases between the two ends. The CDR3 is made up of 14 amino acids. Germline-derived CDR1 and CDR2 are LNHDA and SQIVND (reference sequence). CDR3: CASSIGGGNSPLHF. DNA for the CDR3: TGTGCCAGTAGTATTGGGGGCGGTAATTCACCCCTCCACTTT.

This CDR3 is CASSMARIRLTEAFF. CDR3 coding DNA: TGTGCCAGCAGCATGGCACGAATCCGTCTCACTGAAGCTTTCTTT. The J gene is TRBJ1-1, the V gene TRBV11-2; D gene uncertain. The CDR3 consists of 15 residues. Germline assignment: CDR1 SGHAT and CDR2 FQNNGV. V lost 5 bases, J lost 4 bases, and 17 bases lay in between.

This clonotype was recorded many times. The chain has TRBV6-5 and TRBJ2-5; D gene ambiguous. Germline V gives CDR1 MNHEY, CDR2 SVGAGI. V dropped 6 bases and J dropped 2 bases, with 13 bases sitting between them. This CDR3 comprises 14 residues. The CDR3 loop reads CASSHRLGQETQYF. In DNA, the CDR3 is TGTGCCAGCAGCCACCGTCTGGGTCAAGAGACCCAGTACTTC.

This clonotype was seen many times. The CDR3 here is CASSARQGRGSDTQYF. CDR3 nucleotide sequence: TGTGCCAGCAGCGCTAGACAGGGCCGGGGGTCAGATACGCAGTATTTT. The V call is TRBV5-4, the J call TRBJ2-3; perhaps TRBD1 as D (7 bases). Trimming left V 4 bases short and J 4 bases short, with 19 bases between. Per the germline V gene, CDR1 is SGHNT and CDR2 is YYREEE (reference sequence). This CDR3 spans 16 amino acids.

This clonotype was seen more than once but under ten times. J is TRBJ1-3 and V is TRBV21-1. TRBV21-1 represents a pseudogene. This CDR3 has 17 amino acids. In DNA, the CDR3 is TGTGCCAGCAGCAAAGAGGTGTATCGCCAAGATGGAAACACCATATATTTT. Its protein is CASSKEVYRQDGNTIYF.

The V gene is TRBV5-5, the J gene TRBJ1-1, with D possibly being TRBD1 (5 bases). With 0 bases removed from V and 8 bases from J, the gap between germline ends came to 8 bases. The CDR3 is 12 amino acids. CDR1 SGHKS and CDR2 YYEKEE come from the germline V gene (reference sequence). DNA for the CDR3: TGTGCCAGCAGCTTGGGTCCAGGGGAAGCTTTCTTT. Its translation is CASSLGPGEAFF.

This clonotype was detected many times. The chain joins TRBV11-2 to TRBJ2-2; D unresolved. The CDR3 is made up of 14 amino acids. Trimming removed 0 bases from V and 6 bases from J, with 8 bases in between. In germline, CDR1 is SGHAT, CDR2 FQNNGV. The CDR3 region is CASSLDRRAGELFF. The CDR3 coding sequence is TGTGCCAGCAGCTTAGATCGCAGAGCCGGGGAGCTGTTTTTT.

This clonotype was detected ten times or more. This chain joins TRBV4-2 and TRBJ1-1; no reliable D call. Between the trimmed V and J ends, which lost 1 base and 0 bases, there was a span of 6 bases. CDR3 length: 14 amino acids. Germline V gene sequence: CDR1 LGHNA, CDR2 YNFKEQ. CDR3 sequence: CASSQGVMNTEAFF. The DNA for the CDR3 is TGTGCCAGCAGCCAAGGAGTTATGAACACTGAAGCTTTCTTT.

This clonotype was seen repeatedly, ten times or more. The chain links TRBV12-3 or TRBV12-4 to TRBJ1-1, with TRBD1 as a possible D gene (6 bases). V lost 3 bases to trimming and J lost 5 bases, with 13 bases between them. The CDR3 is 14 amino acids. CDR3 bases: TGTGCCAGCAGTTTTCGTACCAGGGGAACTGAAGCTTTCTTT. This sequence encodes CASSFRTRGTEAFF.

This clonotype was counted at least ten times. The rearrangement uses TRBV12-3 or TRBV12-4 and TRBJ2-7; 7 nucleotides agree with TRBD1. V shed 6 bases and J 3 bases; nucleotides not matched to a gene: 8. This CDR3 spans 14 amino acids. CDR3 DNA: TGTGCCAGCAGCTTCCGGCAGGGGGTCTACGAGCAGTACTTC. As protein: CASSFRQGVYEQYF.

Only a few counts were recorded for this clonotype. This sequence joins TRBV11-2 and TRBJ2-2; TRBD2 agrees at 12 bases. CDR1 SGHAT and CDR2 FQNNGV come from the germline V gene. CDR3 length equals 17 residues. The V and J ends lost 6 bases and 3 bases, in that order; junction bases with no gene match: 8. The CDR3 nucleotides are TGTGCCAGCAGGAAATCTAGCGGGGGGGCCGACACCGGGGAGCTGTTTTTT. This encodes CASRKSSGGADTGELFF.